The 2 T cell receptor beta chains given below trace back to one sample, sequenced in a study of spatial heterogeneity in lung cancer (dated 2019 in TCRdb). The sample's time point label, decoded: blood at routine non-recurrence follow-up after resection. Libraries were prepared through 5' RACE. The sequencer was a NextSeq 500. TCRdb redid the processing of the public reads, applying fastp at Q25 and MiXCR, and retained in-frame beta chains. Rows are combined by CDR3 protein, so each entry shows the most common genes and DNA. This sample gives about 45,000 distinct CDR3 sequences in total; 20% to 25% of them show up just once. Less than 9% of the sample goes to the ten largest clones. The sequenced sample was PBMCs, obtained at follow-up. The source of these receptors is a female donor with early-stage non-small cell lung cancer.

V gene TRBV7-9 combines with J gene TRBJ1-1; 9 bases line up with TRBD1. V trimming: 5 bases; J trimming: 12 bases; junction bases outside the gene matches: 10. Germline V lookup: CDR1 SEHNR, CDR2 FQNEAQ (reference sequence). The CDR3 is made up of 13 amino acids. CDR3 in DNA: TGTGCCAGCAGCATCTCCGGGACAGGGAGTCCTTTCTTT. Translating it yields CASSISGTGSPFF.

The rearrangement uses TRBV3-1 and TRBJ1-1; D not certain. CDR1 and CDR2 from the germline V gene are LGHDT and YNNKEL (reference sequence). The CDR3 is 19 residues long. V dropped 1 base and J dropped 1 base, with 22 bases sitting between them. CDR3 loop: CASSQVGFGSSTQNTEAFF. CDR3 DNA: TGTGCCAGCAGCCAAGTAGGATTCGGCAGCTCGACACAGAACACTGAAGCTTTCTTT.